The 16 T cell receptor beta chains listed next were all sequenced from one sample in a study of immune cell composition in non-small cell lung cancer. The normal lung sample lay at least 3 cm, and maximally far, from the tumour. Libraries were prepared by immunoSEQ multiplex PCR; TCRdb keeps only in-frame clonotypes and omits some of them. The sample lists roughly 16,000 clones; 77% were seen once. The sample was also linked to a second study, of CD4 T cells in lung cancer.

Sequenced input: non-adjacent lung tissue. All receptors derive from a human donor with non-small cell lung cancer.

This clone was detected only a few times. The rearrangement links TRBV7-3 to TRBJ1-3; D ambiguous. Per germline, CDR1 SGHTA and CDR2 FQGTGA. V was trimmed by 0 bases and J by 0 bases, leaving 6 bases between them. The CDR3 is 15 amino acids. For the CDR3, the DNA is TGTGCCAGCAGCTTAACGGCAGACTCTGGAAACACCATATATTTT. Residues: CASSLTADSGNTIYF. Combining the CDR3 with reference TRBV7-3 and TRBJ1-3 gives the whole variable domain GAGVSQTPSNKVTEKGKYVELRCDPISGHTALYWYRQSLGQGPEFLIYFQGTGAADDSGLPNDRFFAVRPEGSVSTLKIQRTERGDSAVYLCASSLTADSGNTIYFGEGSWLTVV.

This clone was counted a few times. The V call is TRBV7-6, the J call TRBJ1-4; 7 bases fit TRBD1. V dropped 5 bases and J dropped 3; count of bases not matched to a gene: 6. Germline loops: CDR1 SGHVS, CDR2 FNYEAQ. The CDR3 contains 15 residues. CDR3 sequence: CASSQRDRPNEKLFF. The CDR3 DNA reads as TGTGCCAGCAGCCAACGGGACAGACCTAATGAAAAACTGTTTTTT. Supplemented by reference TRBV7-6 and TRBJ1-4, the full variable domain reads GAGVSQSPRYKVTKRGQDVALRCDPISGHVSLYWYRQALGQGPEFLTYFNYEAQQDKSGLPNDRFSAERPEGSISTLTIQRTEQRDSAMYRCASSQRDRPNEKLFFGSGTQLSVL.

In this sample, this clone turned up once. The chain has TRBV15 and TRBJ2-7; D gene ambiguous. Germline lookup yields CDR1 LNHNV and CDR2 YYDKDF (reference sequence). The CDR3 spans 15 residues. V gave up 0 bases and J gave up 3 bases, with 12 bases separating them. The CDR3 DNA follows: TGTGCCACCAGCAGAGATTTGCCATCGGGCTACGAGCAGTACTTC. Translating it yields CATSRDLPSGYEQYF.

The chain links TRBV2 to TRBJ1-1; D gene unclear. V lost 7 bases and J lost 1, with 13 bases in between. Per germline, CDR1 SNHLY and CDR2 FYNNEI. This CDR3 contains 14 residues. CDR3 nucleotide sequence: TGTGCCAGCAAGGCATCTCCTTCGAACACTGAAGCTTTCTTT. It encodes CASKASPSNTEAFF.

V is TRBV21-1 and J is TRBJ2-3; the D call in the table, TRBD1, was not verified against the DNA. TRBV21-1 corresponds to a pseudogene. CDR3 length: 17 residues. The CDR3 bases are TGTGCCAGCAGCAATTACGAAGGGGTGGATAGCACAGATACGCAGTATTTT. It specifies CASSNYEGVDSTDTQYF.

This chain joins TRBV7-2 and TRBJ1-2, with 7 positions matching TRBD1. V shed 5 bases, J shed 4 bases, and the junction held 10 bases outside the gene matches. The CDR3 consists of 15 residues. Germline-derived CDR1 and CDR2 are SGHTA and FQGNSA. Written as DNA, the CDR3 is TGTGCCAGCAGCAAAACACGGGACAGTCTCTATGGCTACACCTTC. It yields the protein CASSKTRDSLYGYTF. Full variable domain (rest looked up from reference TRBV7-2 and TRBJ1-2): GAGVSQSPSNKVTEKGKDVELRCDPISGHTALYWYRQSLGQGLEFLIYFQGNSAPDKSGLPSDRFSAERTGGSVSTLTIQRTQQEDSAVYLCASSKTRDSLYGYTFGSGTRLTVV.

The CDR3 region has the DNA TGTGCCAGCAGCCTTGGGCCGGGACAGCAAGAGACCCAGTACTTC. Amino acid sequence: CASSLGPGQQETQYF. The chain employs TRBV21-1 and TRBJ2-5; the DNA was not compared with TRBD1, the D call given in the table. TRBV21-1 is designated a pseudogene. This CDR3 is 15 amino acids long.

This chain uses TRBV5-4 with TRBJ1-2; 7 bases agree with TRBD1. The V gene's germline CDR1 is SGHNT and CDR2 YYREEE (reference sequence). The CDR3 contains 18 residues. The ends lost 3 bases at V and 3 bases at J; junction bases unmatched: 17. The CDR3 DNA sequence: TGTGCCAGCAGCTCCCCAGGCGGACAGGTGAAATTGGACTATGGCTACACCTTC. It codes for CASSSPGGQVKLDYGYTF.

The CDR3 region has the DNA TGCGCCAGCAGCCCGGACGGGAACTATGGCTACACCTTC. Amino acid sequence: CASSPDGNYGYTF. The rearrangement joins TRBV5-1 to TRBJ1-2; D is undetermined. The V and J ends lost 4 bases and 2 bases respectively, with 9 bases between them. Germline V gene data show CDR1 as SGHRS and CDR2 as YFSETQ. The CDR3 consists of 13 residues.

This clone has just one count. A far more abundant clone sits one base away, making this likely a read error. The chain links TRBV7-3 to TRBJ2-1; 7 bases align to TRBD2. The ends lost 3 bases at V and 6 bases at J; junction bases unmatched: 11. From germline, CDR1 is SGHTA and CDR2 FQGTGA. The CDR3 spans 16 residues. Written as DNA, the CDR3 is TGTGCCAGCAGCTTCAAGCGGGAATCCGAGGGCAATGAGCAGTTCTTC. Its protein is CASSFKRESEGNEQFF.

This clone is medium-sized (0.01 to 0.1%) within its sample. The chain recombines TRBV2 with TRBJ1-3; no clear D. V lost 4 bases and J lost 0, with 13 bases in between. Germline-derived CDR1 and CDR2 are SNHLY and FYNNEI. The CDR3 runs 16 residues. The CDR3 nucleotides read TGTGCCAGCAGTGTCGAGGGCTTCCTCTCTGGAAACACCATATATTTT. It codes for CASSVEGFLSGNTIYF.

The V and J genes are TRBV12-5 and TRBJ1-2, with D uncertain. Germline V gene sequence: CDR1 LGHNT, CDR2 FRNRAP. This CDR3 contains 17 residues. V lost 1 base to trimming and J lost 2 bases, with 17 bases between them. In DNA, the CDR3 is TGTGCTAGTGGTTTGGGGACCTGGGTATATCCAAACTATGGCTACACCTTC. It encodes CASGLGTWVYPNYGYTF.

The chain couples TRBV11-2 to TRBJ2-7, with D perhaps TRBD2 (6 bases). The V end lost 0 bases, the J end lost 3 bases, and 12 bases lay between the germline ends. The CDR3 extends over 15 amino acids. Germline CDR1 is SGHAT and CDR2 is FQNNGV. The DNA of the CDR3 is TGTGCCAGCAGCTTAGAAGCGGGCAAAGGCTACGAGCAGTACTTC. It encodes CASSLEAGKGYEQYF.

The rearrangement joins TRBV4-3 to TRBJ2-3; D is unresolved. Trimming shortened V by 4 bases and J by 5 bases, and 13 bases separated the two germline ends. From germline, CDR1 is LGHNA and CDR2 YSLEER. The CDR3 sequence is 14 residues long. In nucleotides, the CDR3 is TGCGCCAGCAGCCCCCCCGGGCAGAGAGATACGCAGTATTTT. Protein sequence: CASSPPGQRDTQYF.

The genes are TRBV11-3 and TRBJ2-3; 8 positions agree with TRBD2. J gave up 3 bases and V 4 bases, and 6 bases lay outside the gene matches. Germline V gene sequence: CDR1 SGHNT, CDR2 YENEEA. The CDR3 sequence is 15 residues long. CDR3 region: CASSSGGARTDTQYF. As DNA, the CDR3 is TGTGCCAGCAGCTCCGGGGGGGCGAGGACAGATACGCAGTATTTT.

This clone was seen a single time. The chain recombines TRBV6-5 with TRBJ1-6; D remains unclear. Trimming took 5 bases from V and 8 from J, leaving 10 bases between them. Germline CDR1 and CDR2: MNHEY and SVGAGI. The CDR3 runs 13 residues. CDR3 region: CASSSPEDSPLHF. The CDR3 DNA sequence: TGTGCCAGCAGTAGCCCAGAAGATTCACCCCTCCACTTT.